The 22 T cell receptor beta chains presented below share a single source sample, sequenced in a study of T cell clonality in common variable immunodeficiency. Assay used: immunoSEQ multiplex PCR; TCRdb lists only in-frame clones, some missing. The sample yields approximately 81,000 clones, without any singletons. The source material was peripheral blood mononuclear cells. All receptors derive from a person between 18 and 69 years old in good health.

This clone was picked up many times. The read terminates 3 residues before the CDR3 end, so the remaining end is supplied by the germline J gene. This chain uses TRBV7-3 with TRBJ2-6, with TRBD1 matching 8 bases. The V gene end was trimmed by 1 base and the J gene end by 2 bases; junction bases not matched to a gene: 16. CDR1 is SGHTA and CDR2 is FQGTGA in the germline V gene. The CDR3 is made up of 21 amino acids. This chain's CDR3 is CASSLSFYFRDRRTGANVLTF. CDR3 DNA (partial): TGTGCCAGCAGCTTAAGTTTCTACTTCCGGGACAGGCGTACTGGGGCCAACGTC. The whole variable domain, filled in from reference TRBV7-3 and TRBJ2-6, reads GAGVSQTPSNKVTEKGKYVELRCDPISGHTALYWYRQSLGQGPEFLIYFQGTGAADDSGLPNDRFFAVRPEGSVSTLKIQRTERGDSAVYLCASSLSFYFRDRRTGANVLTFGAGSRLTVL.

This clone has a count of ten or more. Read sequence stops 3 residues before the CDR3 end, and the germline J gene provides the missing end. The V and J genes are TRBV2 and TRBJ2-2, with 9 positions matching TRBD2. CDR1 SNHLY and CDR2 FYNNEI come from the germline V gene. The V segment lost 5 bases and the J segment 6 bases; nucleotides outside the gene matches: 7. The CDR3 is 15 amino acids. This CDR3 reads CASSRLAGFPGELFF. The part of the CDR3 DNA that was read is TGTGCCAGCAGTCGCCTAGCGGGATTCCCCGGGGAG.

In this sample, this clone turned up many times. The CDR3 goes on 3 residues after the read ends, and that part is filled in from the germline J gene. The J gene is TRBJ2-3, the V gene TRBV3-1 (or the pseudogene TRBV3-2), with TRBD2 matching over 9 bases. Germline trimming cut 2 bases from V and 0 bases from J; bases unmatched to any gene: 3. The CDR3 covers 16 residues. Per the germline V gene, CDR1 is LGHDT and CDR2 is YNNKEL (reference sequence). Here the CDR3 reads CASSQKLAGSTDTQYF. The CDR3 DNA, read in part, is TGTGCCAGCAGCCAAAAACTAGCGGGTAGCACAGATACG.

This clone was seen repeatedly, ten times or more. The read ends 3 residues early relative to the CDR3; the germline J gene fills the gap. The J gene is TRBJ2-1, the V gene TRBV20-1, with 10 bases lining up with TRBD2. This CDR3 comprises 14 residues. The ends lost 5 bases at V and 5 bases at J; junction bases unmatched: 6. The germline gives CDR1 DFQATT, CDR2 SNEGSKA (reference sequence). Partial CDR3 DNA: TGCAGTGCTCTGGGACTAGCGAGCAACAATGAG. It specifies CSALGLASNNE. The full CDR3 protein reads CSALGLASNNEQFF.

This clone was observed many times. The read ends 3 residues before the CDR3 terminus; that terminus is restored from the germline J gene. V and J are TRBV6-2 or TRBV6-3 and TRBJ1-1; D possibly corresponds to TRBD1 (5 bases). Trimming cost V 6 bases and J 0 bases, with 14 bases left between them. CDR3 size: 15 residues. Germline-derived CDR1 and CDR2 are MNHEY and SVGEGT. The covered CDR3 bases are TGTGCCAGCAGCCATTCCACAGGCGTGAACACTGAA. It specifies CASSHSTGVNTE. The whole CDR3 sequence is CASSHSTGVNTEAFF.

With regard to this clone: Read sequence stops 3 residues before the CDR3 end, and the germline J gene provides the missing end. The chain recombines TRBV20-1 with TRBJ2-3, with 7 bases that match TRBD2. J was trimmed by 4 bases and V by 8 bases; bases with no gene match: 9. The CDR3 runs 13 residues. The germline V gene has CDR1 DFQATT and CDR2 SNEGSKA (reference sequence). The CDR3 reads CSRSRGGADTQYF. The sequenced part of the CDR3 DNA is TGCAGTCGGTCGAGGGGAGGGGCAGATACG.

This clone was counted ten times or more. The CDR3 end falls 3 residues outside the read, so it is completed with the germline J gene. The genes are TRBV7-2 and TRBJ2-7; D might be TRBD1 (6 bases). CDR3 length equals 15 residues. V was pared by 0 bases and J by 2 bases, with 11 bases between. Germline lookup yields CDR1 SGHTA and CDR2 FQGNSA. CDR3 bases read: TGTGCCAGCAGCTTAGCCCCCAGGGGTCCCTACGAG. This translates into CASSLAPRGPYE. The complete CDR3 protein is CASSLAPRGPYEQYF.

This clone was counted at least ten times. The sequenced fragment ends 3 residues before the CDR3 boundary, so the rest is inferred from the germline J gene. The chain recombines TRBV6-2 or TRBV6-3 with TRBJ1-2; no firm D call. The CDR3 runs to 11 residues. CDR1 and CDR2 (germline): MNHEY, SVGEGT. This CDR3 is CASSEGYGYTF. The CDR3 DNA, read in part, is TGTGCCAGCAGTGAGGGTTACGGC.

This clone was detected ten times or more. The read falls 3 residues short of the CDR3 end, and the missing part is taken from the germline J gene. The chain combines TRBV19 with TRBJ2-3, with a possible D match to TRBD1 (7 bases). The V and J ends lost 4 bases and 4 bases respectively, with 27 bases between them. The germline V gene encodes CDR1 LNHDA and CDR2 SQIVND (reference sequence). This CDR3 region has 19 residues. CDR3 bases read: TGTGCCAGTAGTAGCCCGGGGGACAGCAAGACCCTTCCGGCAGATACG. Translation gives CASSSPGDSKTLPADT. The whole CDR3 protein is CASSSPGDSKTLPADTQYF.

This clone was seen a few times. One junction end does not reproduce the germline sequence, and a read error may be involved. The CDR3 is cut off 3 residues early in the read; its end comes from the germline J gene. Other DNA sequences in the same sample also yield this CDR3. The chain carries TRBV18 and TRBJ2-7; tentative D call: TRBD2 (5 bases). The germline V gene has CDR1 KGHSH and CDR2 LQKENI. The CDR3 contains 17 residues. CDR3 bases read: TGTGCCAGCTCCCCACTTTCGGCGCTAGCCACTCTGTACGAG. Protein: CASSPLSALATLYE. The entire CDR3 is CASSPLSALATLYEQYF.

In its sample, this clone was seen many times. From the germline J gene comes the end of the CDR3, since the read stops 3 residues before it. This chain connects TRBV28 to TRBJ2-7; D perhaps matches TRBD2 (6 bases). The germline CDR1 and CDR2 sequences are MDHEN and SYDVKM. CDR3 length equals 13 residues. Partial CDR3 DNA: TGTGCTGCGGGGCAGGAAATCTCCTACGAG. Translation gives CAAGQEISYE. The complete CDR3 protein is CAAGQEISYEQYF.

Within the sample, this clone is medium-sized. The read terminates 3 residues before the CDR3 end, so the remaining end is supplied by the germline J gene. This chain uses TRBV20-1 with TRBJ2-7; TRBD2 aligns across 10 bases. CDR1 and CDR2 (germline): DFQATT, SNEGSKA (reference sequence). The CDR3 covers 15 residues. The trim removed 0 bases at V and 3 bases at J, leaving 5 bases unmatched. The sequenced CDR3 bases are TGCAGTGCTAGAGATATAGCGGGAGGTGGCTACGAG. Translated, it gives CSARDIAGGGYE. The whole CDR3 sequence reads CSARDIAGGGYEQYF.

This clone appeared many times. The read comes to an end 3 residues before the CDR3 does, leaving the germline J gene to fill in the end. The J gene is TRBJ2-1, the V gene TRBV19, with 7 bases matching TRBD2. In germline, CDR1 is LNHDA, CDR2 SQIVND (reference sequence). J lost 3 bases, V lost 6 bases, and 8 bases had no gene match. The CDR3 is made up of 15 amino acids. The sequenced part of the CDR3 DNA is TGTGCCAGTAGCGCGGGCGGGAGTGTCTACAATGAG. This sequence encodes CASSAGGSVYNE. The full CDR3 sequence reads CASSAGGSVYNEQFF.

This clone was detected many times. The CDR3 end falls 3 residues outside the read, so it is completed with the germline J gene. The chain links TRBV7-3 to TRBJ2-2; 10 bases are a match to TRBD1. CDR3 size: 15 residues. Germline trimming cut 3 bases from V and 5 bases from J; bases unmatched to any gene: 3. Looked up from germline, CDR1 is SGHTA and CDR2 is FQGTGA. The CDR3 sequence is CASSLGGQGTGELFF. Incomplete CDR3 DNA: TGTGCCAGCAGCTTGGGGGGACAGGGGACCGGGGAG.

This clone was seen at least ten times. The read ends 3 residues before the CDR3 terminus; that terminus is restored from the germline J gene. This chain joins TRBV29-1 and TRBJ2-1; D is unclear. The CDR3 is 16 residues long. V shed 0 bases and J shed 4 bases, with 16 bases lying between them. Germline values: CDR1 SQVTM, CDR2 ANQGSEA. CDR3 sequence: CSVEDLHSKRYNEQFF. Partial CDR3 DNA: TGCAGCGTTGAAGATCTGCACTCTAAGAGATACAATGAG.

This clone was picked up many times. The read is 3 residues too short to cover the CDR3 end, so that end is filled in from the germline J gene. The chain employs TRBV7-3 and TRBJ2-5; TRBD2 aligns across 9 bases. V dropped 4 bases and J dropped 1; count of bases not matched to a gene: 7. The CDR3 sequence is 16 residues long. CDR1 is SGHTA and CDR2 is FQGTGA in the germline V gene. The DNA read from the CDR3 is TGTGCCAGCAGCTCCGCAGGACTAGCGCTCCAAGAGACC. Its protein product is CASSSAGLALQET. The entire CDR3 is CASSSAGLALQETQYF. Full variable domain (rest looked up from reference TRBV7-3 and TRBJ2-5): GAGVSQTPSNKVTEKGKYVELRCDPISGHTALYWYRQSLGQGPEFLIYFQGTGAADDSGLPNDRFFAVRPEGSVSTLKIQRTERGDSAVYLCASSSAGLALQETQYFGPGTRLLVL.

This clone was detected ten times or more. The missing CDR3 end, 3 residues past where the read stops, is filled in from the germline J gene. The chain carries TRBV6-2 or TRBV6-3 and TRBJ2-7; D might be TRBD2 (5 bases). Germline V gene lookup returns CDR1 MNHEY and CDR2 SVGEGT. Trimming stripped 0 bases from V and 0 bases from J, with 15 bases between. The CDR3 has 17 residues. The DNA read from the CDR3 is TGTGCCAGCAGTTACTCGACCAGCGGAAGCCCCTCCTACGAG. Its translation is CASSYSTSGSPSYE. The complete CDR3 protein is CASSYSTSGSPSYEQYF.

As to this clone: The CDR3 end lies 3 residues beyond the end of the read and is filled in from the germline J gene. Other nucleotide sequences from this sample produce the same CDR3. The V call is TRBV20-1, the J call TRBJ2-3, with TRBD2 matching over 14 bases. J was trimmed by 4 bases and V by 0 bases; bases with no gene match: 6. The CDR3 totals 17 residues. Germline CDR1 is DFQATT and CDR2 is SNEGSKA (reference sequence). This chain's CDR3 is CSARDPGTSGSPDTQYF. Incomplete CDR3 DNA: TGCAGTGCTAGAGATCCCGGGACTAGCGGGAGTCCAGATACG.

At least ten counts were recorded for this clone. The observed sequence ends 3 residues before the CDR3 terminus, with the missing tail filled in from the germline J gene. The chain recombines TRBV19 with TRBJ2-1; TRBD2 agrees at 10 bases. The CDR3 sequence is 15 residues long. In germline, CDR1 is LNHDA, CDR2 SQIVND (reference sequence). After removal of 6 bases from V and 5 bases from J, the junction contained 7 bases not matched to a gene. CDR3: CASSFASGSNNEQFF. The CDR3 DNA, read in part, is TGTGCCAGTAGCTTCGCTAGCGGGAGCAACAATGAG.

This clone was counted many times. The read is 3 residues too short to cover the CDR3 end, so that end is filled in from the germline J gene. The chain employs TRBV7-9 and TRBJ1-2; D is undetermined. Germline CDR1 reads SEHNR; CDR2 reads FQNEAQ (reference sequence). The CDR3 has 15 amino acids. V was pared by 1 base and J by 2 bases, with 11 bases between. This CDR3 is CASSLEQPGNYGYTF. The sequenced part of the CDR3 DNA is TGTGCCAGCAGCTTAGAACAGCCTGGGAACTATGGC.

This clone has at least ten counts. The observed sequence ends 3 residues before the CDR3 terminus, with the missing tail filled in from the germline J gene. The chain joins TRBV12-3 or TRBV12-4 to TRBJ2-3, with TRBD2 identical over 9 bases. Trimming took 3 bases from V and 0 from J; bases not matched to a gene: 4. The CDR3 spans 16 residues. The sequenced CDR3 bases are TGTGCCAGCAGTTTTGCGGGAGGGCAAAGCACAGATACG. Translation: CASSFAGGQSTDT. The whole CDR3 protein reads CASSFAGGQSTDTQYF.

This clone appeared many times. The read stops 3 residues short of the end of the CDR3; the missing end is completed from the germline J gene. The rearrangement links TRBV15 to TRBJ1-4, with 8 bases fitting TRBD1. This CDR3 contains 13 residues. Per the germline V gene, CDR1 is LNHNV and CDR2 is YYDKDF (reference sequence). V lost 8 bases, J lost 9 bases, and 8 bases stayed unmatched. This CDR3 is CATLRTGYQKLFF. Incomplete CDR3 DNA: TGTGCCACCTTGAGGACAGGGTATCAAAAA. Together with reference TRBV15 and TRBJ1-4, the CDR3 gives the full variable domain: DAMVIQNPRYQVTQFGKPVTLSCSQTLNHNVMYWYQQKSSQAPKLLFHYYDKDFNNEADTPDNFQSRRPNTSFCFLDIRSPGLGDTAMYLCATLRTGYQKLFFGSGTQLSVL.